The present TCR beta chain was sequenced within a study of T cell repertoires in cytomegalovirus infection. On the study more broadly: In public TCR beta signatures, there were indications of both CMV infection and matching HLA type. Study-wide results and caveats: Based on cumulative public TCR beta family frequency, carriers of CMV plus the relevant HLA were identified. HLA-C-restricted CMV clonotypes gave the most frequent clonotype in two of eight donors.

V was clipped by 3 bases and J by 10 bases, with 10 bases between them. This CDR3 has 12 amino acids. One entry per CDR3 protein, called by TCRdb with MiXCR from the reads. The table shows approximately 630,000 distinct CDR3 sequences, with roughly a quarter occurring only once. In its sample, this clonotype was seen many times. Its specificity is not known. The V and J genes are TRBV12-3 or TRBV12-4 and TRBJ2-1; no clear D. The specimen was CD8+ T cells from PBMCs. The TCR sequence derives from a human donor in good health (CMV status not recorded). Some clones in this sample may be carry-over from other donors' samples. CDR3 in amino acids: CASSFGFREQFF. In DNA, the CDR3 is TGTGCCAGCAGTTTTGGATTTCGAGAGCAGTTCTTC.